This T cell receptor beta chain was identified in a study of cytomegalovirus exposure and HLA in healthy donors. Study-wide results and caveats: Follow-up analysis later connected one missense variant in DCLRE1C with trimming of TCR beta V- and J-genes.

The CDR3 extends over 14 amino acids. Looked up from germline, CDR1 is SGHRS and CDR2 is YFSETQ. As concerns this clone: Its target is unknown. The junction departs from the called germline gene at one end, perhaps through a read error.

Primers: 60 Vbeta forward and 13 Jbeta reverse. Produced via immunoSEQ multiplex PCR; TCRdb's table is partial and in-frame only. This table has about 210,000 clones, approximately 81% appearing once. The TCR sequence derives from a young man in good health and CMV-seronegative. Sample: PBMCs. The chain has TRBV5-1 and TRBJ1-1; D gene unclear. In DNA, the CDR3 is TGCGCCAGCAGCTTGGACAGCAGGAACGCTGAAGCTTTCTTT. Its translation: CASSLDSRNAEAFF. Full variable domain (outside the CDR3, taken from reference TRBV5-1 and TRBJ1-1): KAGVTQTPRYLIKTRGQQVTLSCSPISGHRSVSWYQQTPGQGLQFLFEYFSETQRNKGNFPGRFSGRQFSNSRSEMNVSTLELGDSALYLCASSLDSRNAEAFFGQGTRLTVV.